This entry features one T cell receptor beta chain sequence. Participants had their cohort set by participant-reported clinical history. The protocol was immunoSEQ multiplex PCR, while the TCRdb copy is restricted to in-frame clones and leaves out a portion. The table has fewer than 250,000 clones, more than 80% seen once. The CDR3 contains 16 residues. Trimming removed 3 bases at V and 3 bases at J, with 18 bases between. Germline CDR1 MNHEY, CDR2 SVGAGI. This record belongs to a study of blood T cell repertoires in COVID-19. The chain has TRBV6-5 and TRBJ2-7; a weak D match, TRBD1 (8 bases). The sequencing input was PBMCs or T cells enriched from blood (not recorded which). The TCR originated in a woman younger than 30 who had recovered from COVID-19. In DNA form, the CDR3 reads TGTGCCAGCAGTTATCCGACAGGGGAGGGGGACTACGAGCAGTACTTC. Translation gives CASSYPTGEGDYEQYF.